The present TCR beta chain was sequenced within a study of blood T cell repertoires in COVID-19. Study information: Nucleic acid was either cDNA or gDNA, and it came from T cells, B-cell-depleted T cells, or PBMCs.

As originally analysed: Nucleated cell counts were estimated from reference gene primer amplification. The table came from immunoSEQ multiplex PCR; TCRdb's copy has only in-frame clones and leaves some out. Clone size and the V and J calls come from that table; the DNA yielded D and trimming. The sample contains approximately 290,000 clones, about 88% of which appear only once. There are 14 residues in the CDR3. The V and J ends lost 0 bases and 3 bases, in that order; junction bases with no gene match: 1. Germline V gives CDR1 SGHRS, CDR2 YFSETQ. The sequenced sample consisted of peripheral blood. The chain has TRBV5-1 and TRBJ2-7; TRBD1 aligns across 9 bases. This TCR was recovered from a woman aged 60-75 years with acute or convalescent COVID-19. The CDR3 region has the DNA TGCGCCAGCAGCTTGGCGGGACAGGGCTACGAGCAGTACTTC. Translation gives CASSLAGQGYEQYF.